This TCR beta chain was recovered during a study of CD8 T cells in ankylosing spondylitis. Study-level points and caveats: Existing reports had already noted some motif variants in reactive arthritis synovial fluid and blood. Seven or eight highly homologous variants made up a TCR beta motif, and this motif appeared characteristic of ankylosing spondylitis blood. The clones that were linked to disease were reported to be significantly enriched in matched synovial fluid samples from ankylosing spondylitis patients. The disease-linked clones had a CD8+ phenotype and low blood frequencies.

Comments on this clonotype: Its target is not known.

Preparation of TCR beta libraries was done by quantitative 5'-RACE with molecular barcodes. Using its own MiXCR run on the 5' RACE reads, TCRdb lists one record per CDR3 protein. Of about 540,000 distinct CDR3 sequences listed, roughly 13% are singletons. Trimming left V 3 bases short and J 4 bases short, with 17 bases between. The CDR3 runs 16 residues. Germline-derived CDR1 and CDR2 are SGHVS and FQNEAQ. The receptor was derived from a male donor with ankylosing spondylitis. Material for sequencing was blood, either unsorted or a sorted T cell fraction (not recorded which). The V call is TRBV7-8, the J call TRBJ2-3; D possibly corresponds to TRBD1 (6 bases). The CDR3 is CASSFRDIYNPDTQYF. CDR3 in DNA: TGTGCCAGCAGCTTCAGGGACATTTACAACCCAGATACGCAGTATTTT.